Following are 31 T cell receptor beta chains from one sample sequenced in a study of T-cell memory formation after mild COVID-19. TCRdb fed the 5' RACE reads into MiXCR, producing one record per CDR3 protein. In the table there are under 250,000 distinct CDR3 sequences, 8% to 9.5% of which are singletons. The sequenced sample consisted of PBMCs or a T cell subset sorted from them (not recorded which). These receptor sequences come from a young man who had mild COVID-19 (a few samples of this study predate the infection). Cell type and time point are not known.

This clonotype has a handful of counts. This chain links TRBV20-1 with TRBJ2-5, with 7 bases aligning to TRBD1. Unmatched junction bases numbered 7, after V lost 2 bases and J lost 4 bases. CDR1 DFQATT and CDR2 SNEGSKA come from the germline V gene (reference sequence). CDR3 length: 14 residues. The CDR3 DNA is TGCAGTGCTAGAACGGACAGGTCCCCAGAGACCCAGTACTTC. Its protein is CSARTDRSPETQYF.

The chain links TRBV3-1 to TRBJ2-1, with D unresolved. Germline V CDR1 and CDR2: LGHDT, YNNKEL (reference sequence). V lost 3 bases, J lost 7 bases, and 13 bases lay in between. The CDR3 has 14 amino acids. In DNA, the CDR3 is TGTGCCAGCAGCCAGTCGGTAGGCTCGAATGAGCAGTTCTTC. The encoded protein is CASSQSVGSNEQFF.

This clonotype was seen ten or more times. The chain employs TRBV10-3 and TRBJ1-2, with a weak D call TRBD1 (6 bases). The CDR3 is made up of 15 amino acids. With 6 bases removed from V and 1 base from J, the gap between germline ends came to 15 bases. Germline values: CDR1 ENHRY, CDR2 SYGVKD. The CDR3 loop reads CAISPRDRINYGYTF. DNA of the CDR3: TGTGCCATCAGCCCTCGAGACAGGATTAACTATGGCTACACCTTC.

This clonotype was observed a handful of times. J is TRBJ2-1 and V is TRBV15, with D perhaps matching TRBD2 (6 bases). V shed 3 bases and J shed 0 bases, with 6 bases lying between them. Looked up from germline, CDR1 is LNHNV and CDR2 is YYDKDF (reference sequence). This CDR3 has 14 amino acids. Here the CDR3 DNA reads TGTGCCACCAGCAGGACTAGCTCCTACAATGAGCAGTTCTTC. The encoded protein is CATSRTSSYNEQFF.

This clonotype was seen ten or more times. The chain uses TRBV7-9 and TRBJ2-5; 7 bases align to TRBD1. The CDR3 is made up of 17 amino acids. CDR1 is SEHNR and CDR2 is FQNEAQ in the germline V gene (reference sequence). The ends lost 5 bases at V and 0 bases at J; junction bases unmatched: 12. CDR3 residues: CASSTPIQTGYQETQYF. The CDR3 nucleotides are TGTGCCAGCAGCACCCCCATCCAGACAGGGTACCAAGAGACCCAGTACTTC. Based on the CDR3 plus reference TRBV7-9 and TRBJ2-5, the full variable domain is DTGVSQNPRHKITKRGQNVTFRCDPISEHNRLYWYRQTLGQGPEFLTYFQNEAQLEKSRLLSDRFSAERPKGSFSTLEIQRTEQGDSAMYLCASSTPIQTGYQETQYFGPGTRLLVL.

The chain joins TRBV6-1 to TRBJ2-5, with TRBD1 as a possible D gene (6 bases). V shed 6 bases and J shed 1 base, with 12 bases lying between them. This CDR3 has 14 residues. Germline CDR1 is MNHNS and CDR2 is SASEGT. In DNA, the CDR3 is TGTGCCAGCAGGGGGCCAGGGGCCCAAGAGACCCAGTACTTC. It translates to CASRGPGAQETQYF.

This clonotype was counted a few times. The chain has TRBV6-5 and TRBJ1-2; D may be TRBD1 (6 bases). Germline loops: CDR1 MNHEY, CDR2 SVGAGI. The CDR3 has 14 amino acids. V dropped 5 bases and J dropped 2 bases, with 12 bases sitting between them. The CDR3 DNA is TGTGCCAGCAGTACGTACAGGGAGAACTATGGCTACACCTTC. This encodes CASSTYRENYGYTF.

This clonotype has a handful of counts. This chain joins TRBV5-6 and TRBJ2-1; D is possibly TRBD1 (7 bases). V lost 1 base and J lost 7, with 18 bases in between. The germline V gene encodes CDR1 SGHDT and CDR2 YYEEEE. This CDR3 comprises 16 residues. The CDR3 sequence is CASSLKPGGRGNEQFF. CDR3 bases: TGTGCCAGCAGCTTGAAGCCAGGGGGGAGAGGTAATGAGCAGTTCTTC. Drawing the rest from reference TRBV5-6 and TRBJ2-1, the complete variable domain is DAGVTQSPTHLIKTRGQQVTLRCSPKSGHDTVSWYQQALGQGPQFIFQYYEEEERQRGNFPDRFSGHQFPNYSSELNVNALLLGDSALYLCASSLKPGGRGNEQFFGPGTRLTVL.

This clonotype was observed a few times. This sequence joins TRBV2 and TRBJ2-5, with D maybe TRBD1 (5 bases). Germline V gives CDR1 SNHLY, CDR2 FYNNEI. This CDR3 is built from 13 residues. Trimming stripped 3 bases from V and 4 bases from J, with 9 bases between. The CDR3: CASSERTRETQYF. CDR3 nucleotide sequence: TGTGCCAGCAGTGAGAGGACAAGAGAGACCCAGTACTTC.

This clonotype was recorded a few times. In DNA, the CDR3 is TGCAGTGCTAGAGATTCCCGAAGGGACACAGATACGCAGTATTTT. Its protein is CSARDSRRDTDTQYF. The chain carries TRBV20-1 and TRBJ2-3, with no clear D. CDR1 is DFQATT and CDR2 is SNEGSKA in the germline V gene (reference sequence). CDR3 length: 15 residues. Trimming pared 0 bases from V and 2 bases from J, leaving 12 bases between.

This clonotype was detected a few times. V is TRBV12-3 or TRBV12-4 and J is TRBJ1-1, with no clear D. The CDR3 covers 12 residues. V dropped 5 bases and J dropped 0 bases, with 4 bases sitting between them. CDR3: CASSSMNTEAFF. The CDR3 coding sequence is TGTGCCAGCAGTAGTATGAACACTGAAGCTTTCTTT.

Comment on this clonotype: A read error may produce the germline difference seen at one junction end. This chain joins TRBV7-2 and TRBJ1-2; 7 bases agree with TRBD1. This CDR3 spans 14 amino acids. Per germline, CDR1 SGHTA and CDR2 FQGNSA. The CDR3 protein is CASSPRTGGHSIPF. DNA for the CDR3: TGTGCCAGCAGCCCCAGGACAGGAGGCCATTCTATTCCCTTC.

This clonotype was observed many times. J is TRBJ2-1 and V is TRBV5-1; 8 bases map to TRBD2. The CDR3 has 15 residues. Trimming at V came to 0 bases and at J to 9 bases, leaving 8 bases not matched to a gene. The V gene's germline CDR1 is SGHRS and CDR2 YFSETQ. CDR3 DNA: TGCGCCAGCAGCTTGGAAGCAGCGGGGGTGGGTGAGCAGTTCTTC. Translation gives CASSLEAAGVGEQFF.

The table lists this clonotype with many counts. This chain's CDR3 is CASSEQGDGYTF. CDR3 DNA: TGTGCCAGCAGCGAACAGGGGGATGGCTACACCTTC. The rearrangement uses TRBV2 and TRBJ1-2; 8 positions match TRBD1. The CDR3 has 12 residues. The germline CDR1 and CDR2 sequences are SNHLY and FYNNEI. V was pared by 6 bases and J by 6 bases, with 3 bases of the junction left unmatched.

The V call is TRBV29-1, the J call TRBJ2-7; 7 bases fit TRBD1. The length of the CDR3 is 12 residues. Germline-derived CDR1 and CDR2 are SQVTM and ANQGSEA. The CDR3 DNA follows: TGCAGTGTTCCCGACAGGGAATACGAGCAGTACGTC. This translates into CSVPDREYEQYV.

CDR3 DNA: TGTGCCAGCAGTAGGACAGTAGCCTACGAGCAGTACTTC. Translating gives CASSRTVAYEQYF. V usage is TRBV6-6 and J usage is TRBJ2-7, with D possibly matching TRBD1 (6 bases). Trimming took 5 bases from V and 2 from J, leaving 10 bases between them. This CDR3 region has 13 residues. The germline V gene has CDR1 MNHNY and CDR2 SVGAGI (reference sequence).

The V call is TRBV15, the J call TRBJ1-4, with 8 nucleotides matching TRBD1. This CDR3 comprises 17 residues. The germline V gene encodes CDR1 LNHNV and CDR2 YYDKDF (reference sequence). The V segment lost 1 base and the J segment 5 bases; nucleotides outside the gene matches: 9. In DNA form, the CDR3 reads TGTGCCACCAGCAGAGTCGGGACAGGAATATTAAATGAAAAACTGTTTTTT. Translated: CATSRVGTGILNEKLFF.

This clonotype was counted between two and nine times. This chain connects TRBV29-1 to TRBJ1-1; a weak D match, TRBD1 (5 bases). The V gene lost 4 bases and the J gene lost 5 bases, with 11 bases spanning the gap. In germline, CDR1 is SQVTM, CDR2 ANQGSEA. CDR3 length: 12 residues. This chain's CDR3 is CSVGEGVTEAFF. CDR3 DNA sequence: TGCAGCGTTGGCGAAGGGGTGACTGAAGCTTTCTTT.

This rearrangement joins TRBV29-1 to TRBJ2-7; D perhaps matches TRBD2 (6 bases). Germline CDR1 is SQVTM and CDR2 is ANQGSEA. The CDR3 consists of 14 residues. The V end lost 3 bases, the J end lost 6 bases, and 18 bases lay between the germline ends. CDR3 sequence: CSVEGSVLGGEQYF. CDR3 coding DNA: TGCAGCGTTGAGGGGTCCGTATTGGGAGGCGAGCAGTACTTC.

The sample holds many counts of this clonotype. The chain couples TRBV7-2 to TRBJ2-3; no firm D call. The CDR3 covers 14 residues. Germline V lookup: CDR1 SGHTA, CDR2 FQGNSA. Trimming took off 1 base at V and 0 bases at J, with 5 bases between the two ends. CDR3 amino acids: CASSLGHSTDTQYF. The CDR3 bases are TGTGCCAGCAGCTTAGGGCACAGCACAGATACGCAGTATTTT.

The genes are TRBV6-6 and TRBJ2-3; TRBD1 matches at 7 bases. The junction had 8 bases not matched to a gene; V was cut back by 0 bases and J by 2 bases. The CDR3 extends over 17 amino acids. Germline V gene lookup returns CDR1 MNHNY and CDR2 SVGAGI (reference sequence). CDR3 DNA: TGTGCCAGCAGTTACTCGAACAGACAGGGTGCCACAGATACGCAGTATTTT. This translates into CASSYSNRQGATDTQYF.

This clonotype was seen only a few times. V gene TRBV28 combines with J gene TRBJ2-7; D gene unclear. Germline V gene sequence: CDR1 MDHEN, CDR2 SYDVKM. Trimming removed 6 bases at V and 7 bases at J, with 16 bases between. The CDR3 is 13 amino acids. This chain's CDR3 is CASSASGRWEQYV. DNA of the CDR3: TGTGCCAGCAGCGCGTCAGGAAGGTGGGAGCAGTACGTC.

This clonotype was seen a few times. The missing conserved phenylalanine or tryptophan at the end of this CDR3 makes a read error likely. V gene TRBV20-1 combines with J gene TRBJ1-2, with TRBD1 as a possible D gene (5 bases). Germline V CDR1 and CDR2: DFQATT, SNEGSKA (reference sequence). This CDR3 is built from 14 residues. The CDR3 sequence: CTPGRETNNYGYTL. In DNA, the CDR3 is TGCACCCCAGGGAGAGAGACTAACAACTATGGCTACACCCTC.

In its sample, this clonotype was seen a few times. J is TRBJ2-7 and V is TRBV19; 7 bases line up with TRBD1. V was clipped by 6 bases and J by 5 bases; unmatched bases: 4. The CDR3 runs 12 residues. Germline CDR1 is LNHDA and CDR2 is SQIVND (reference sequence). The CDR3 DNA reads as TGTGCCAGTAGCGACAGGGCGGACGAGCAGTACTTC. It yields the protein CASSDRADEQYF.

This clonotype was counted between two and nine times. As DNA, the CDR3 is TGTGCCAGCAGACGGCGGGTATTCAATGAGCAGTTCTTC. As protein: CASRRRVFNEQFF. The chain couples TRBV5-6 to TRBJ2-1; possibly TRBD2 for D (5 bases). V lost 5 bases and J lost 6, with 12 bases in between. The CDR3 length is 13 residues. Germline V CDR1 and CDR2: SGHDT, YYEEEE.

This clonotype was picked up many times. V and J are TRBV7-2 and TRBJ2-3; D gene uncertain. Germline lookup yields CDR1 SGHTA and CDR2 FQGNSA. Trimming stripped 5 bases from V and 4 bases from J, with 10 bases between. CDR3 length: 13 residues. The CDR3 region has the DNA TGTGCCAGCAGCCCTCGCGTATCAGATACGCAGTATTTT. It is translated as CASSPRVSDTQYF.

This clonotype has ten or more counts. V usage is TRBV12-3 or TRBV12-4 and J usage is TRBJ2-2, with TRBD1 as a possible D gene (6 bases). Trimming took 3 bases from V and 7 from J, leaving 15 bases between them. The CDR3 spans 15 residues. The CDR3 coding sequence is TGTGCCAGCAGTTTGGGGCAGGGGCGGATCGGGGAGCTGTTTTTT. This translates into CASSLGQGRIGELFF.

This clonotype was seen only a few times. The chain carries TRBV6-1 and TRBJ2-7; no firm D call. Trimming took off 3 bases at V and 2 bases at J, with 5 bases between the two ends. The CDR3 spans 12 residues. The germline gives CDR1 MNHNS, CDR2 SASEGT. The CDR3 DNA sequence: TGTGCCAGCAGTGACGGTCCCTACGAGCAGTACTTC. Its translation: CASSDGPYEQYF.

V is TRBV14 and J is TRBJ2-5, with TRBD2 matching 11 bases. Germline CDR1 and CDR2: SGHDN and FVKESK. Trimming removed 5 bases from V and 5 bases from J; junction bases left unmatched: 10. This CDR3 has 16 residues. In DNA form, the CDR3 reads TGTGCCAGCAGCTCTCGGAGACTAGCGGGGTTGGAGACCCAGTACTTC. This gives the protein CASSSRRLAGLETQYF. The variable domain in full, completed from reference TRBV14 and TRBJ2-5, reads EAGVTQFPSHSVIEKGQTVTLRCDPISGHDNLYWYRRVMGKEIKFLLHFVKESKQDESGMPNNRFLAERTGGTYSTLKVQPAELEDSGVYFCASSSRRLAGLETQYFGPGTRLLVL.

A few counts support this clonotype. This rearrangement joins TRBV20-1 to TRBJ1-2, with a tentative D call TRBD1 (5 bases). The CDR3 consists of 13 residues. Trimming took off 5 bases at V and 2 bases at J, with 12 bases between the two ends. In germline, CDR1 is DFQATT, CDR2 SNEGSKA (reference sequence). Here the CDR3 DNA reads TGCAGTGCTCTTACGGGACGGAACTATGGCTACACCTTC. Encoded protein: CSALTGRNYGYTF.

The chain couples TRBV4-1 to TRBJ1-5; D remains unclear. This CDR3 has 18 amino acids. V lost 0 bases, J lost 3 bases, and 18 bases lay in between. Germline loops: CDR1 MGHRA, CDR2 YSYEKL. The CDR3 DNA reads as TGCGCCAGCAGCCAAGATCCACCCCCGGACGGCACCAATCAGCCCCAGCATTTT. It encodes CASSQDPPPDGTNQPQHF.